Presented here are 27 T cell receptor beta chains from one specimen sequenced in a study of blood T cell repertoires in COVID-19. Repertoires were generated with immunoSEQ multiplex PCR, while TCRdb's copy carries only in-frame clones and drops some. The sample includes approximately 150,000 clones, approximately 86% of them seen just once. The material sequenced was peripheral blood. The source is a man between 65 and 85 years old with acute or convalescent COVID-19.

V is TRBV28 and J is TRBJ1-2; D unresolved. With 6 bases removed from V and 0 bases from J, the gap between germline ends came to 11 bases. The CDR3 consists of 14 residues. Germline V gene data show CDR1 as MDHEN and CDR2 as SYDVKM. CDR3 amino acids: CASRPPGSNYGYTF. The CDR3 coding sequence is TGTGCCAGCAGGCCTCCGGGGTCTAACTATGGCTACACCTTC.

This chain links TRBV7-3 with TRBJ2-1, with TRBD2 identical over 8 bases. This CDR3 region has 16 residues. Trimming took 3 bases from V and 8 from J; bases not matched to a gene: 12. Germline V gene lookup returns CDR1 SGHTA and CDR2 FQGTGA. The CDR3, as DNA: TGTGCCAGCAGCTTGTTTGGACTAGCAGAATCGGATGAGCAGTTCTTC. As protein: CASSLFGLAESDEQFF.

The J gene is TRBJ2-7, the V gene TRBV2; 7 nucleotides line up with TRBD1. The CDR3 runs 16 residues. Per germline, CDR1 SNHLY and CDR2 FYNNEI. V was pared by 1 base and J by 0 bases, with 6 bases of the junction left unmatched. The CDR3: CASSEGNTGASYEQYF. In DNA form, the CDR3 reads TGTGCCAGCAGTGAAGGGAACACAGGGGCCTCCTACGAGCAGTACTTC. The complete variable domain, with remaining parts taken from reference TRBV2 and TRBJ2-7, reads EPEVTQTPSHQVTQMGQEVILRCVPISNHLYFYWYRQILGQKVEFLVSFYNNEISEKSEIFDDQFSVERPDGSNFTLKIRSTKLEDSAMYFCASSEGNTGASYEQYFGPGTRLTVT.

The CDR3 loop is CASLDRAANQPQHF. The CDR3 DNA reads as TGTGCCAGCTTGGACAGGGCGGCTAATCAGCCCCAGCATTTT. J is TRBJ1-5 and V is TRBV19, with 8 bases identical to TRBD1. Trimming cost V 9 bases and J 4 bases; bases outside gene matches: 8. Germline V gene lookup returns CDR1 LNHDA and CDR2 SQIVND (reference sequence). CDR3 length: 14 residues.

V and J are TRBV7-3 and TRBJ2-1, with 12 bases that match TRBD2. The ends lost 5 bases at V and 2 bases at J; junction bases unmatched: 4. The CDR3 length is 16 residues. Germline loops: CDR1 SGHTA, CDR2 FQGTGA. CDR3 nucleotides: TGTGCCAGCAGCCAGTGGACTAGCGGGACCTACAATGAGCAGTTCTTC. Amino acids: CASSQWTSGTYNEQFF.

About this clone itself: Different DNA sequences within this sample yield the same CDR3. This chain uses TRBV29-1 with TRBJ2-5; 7 bases are a match to TRBD1. Germline CDR1 SQVTM, CDR2 ANQGSEA. This CDR3 spans 12 amino acids. V was pared by 4 bases and J by 2 bases, with 1 base of the junction left unmatched. The CDR3: CSVARGQETQYF. CDR3 coding DNA: TGCAGCGTTGCCAGGGGGCAAGAGACCCAGTACTTC.

V gene TRBV19 combines with J gene TRBJ2-2, with 9 bases lining up with TRBD1. Germline CDR1 is LNHDA and CDR2 is SQIVND (reference sequence). V lost 1 base and J lost 4; bases outside the gene matches: 1. This CDR3 region has 15 residues. The CDR3 DNA sequence: TGTGCCAGTAGTATAGGGGACAGGGCCACCGGGGAGCTGTTTTTT. Translated, it gives CASSIGDRATGELFF. The full variable domain, in which reference TRBV19 and TRBJ2-2 provide the parts outside the CDR3, is DGGITQSPKYLFRKEGQNVTLSCEQNLNHDAMYWYRQDPGQGLRLIYYSQIVNDFQKGDIAEGYSVSREKKESFPLTVTSAQKNPTAFYLCASSIGDRATGELFFGEGSRLTVL.

V usage is TRBV28 and J usage is TRBJ2-3; 7 positions match TRBD2. Germline V gene data show CDR1 as MDHEN and CDR2 as SYDVKM. With 6 bases clipped from V and 5 bases from J, the junction kept 8 bases outside the gene matches. CDR3 length: 14 amino acids. The CDR3, as DNA: TGTGCCAGCAGCCCTGCGTTAGCGGGAGATACGCAGTATTTT. It codes for CASSPALAGDTQYF.

CDR3 DNA sequence: TGTGCCAGCAGGGACAGGGGAGGGTCAGATACGCAGTATTTT. This encodes CASRDRGGSDTQYF. V usage is TRBV2 and J usage is TRBJ2-3; 9 nucleotides agree with TRBD1. Germline lookup yields CDR1 SNHLY and CDR2 FYNNEI. The V segment lost 6 bases and the J segment 4 bases; nucleotides outside the gene matches: 5. This CDR3 has 14 residues.

This clone was seen more than once but under ten times. V is TRBV28 and J is TRBJ2-7; 12 bases agree with TRBD2. The germline V gene encodes CDR1 MDHEN and CDR2 SYDVKM. The V segment lost 7 bases and the J segment 2 bases; nucleotides outside the gene matches: 6. The CDR3 has 15 residues. CDR3: CASTTLAGGPYEQYF. Here the CDR3 DNA reads TGTGCCAGCACGACCCTAGCGGGAGGGCCCTACGAGCAGTACTTC. The variable domain in full, completed from reference TRBV28 and TRBJ2-7, reads DVKVTQSSRYLVKRTGEKVFLECVQDMDHENMFWYRQDPGLGLRLIYFSYDVKMKEKGDIPEGYSVSREKKERFSLILESASTNQTSMYLCASTTLAGGPYEQYFGPGTRLTVT.

A remark on this clone: The same CDR3 is also encoded by other DNA sequences in this sample. The chain links TRBV5-1 to TRBJ2-5, with D possibly matching TRBD1 (6 bases). Germline CDR1 is SGHRS and CDR2 is YFSETQ. CDR3 length: 14 amino acids. The V and J ends lost 0 bases and 2 bases respectively, with 8 bases between them. The CDR3 coding sequence is TGCGCCAGCAGCTTGGCCCAGGGGCAAGAGACCCAGTACTTC. Protein: CASSLAQGQETQYF.

This sequence joins TRBV9 and TRBJ2-3, with a tentative D call TRBD2 (6 bases). V lost 2 bases and J 3 bases, leaving 19 bases between the germline ends. Germline CDR1 is SGDLS and CDR2 is YYNGEE. The CDR3 has 17 residues. The CDR3 loop is CASSVGDSLWRTDTQYF. In DNA, the CDR3 is TGTGCCAGCAGCGTCGGGGACTCCTTATGGAGGACAGATACGCAGTATTTT. The variable domain in full, with the rest retrieved from reference TRBV9 and TRBJ2-3, is DSGVTQTPKHLITATGQRVTLRCSPRSGDLSVYWYQQSLDQGLQFLIQYYNGEERAKGNILERFSAQQFPDLHSELNLSSLELGDSALYFCASSVGDSLWRTDTQYFGPGTRLTVL.

As for this clone: The junction does not match germline at one end; this may be a read error. The V and J genes are TRBV7-7 and TRBJ2-1; 13 nucleotides match TRBD2. The CDR3 covers 17 residues. Germline-derived CDR1 and CDR2 are SSHAT and FNYEAQ (reference sequence). The CDR3 DNA reads TGTGCTAGCAGCCCTTGGACTAGCGGGAGAGCCTACAATGAGCAGTTCTTC. Translating it yields CASSPWTSGRAYNEQFF.

This rearrangement joins TRBV7-9 to TRBJ1-2; D is undetermined. There are 13 residues in the CDR3. Germline lookup yields CDR1 SEHNR and CDR2 FQNEAQ (reference sequence). The ends were cut back, 1 base at V and 7 bases at J, with 10 bases in the middle. CDR3 residues: CASSLEGRGGYTF. The CDR3 nucleotides read TGTGCCAGCAGCTTAGAAGGGAGAGGTGGCTACACCTTC.

With respect to this clone: Other DNA sequences in the same sample also yield this CDR3. CDR3: CASSPRDRGFQPQHF. In nucleotides, the CDR3 is TGTGCCAGCAGTCCCCGGGACAGGGGGTTTCAGCCCCAGCATTTT. V usage is TRBV28 and J usage is TRBJ1-5, with 11 bases identical to TRBD1. Trimming cost V 5 bases and J 6 bases; bases outside gene matches: 6. CDR1 MDHEN and CDR2 SYDVKM come from the germline V gene. There are 15 residues in the CDR3.

This chain connects TRBV19 to TRBJ2-1, with TRBD2 identical over 15 bases. The germline V gene has CDR1 LNHDA and CDR2 SQIVND (reference sequence). CDR3 length: 13 residues. V was clipped by 9 bases and J by 10 bases; unmatched bases: 4. CDR3 residues: CASGGLAGGEQFF. The DNA of the CDR3 is TGTGCCAGCGGGGGACTAGCGGGAGGCGAGCAGTTCTTC.

The chain employs TRBV19 and TRBJ2-3; TRBD1 matches at 7 bases. Trimming removed 6 bases from V and 2 bases from J; junction bases left unmatched: 5. Per germline, CDR1 LNHDA and CDR2 SQIVND (reference sequence). This CDR3 region has 14 residues. The CDR3 nucleotides are TGTGCCAGTAGAAAGGACAGGCACACAGATACGCAGTATTTT. It specifies CASRKDRHTDTQYF.

This clone was found once. This chain links TRBV19 with TRBJ2-5, with 7 nucleotides matching TRBD1. This CDR3 comprises 16 residues. Trimming cost V 2 bases and J 4 bases; bases outside gene matches: 10. Per the germline V gene, CDR1 is LNHDA and CDR2 is SQIVND (reference sequence). CDR3 residues: CASSIRGGGQRETQYF. CDR3 DNA: TGTGCCAGTAGTATACGAGGTGGGGGACAGAGAGAGACCCAGTACTTC. The entire variable domain, with the rest obtained from reference TRBV19 and TRBJ2-5, is as follows: DGGITQSPKYLFRKEGQNVTLSCEQNLNHDAMYWYRQDPGQGLRLIYYSQIVNDFQKGDIAEGYSVSREKKESFPLTVTSAQKNPTAFYLCASSIRGGGQRETQYFGPGTRLLVL.

The genes are TRBV14 and TRBJ1-1; 9 bases agree with TRBD1. In germline, CDR1 is SGHDN, CDR2 FVKESK. The CDR3 has 15 amino acids. Trimming at V came to 5 bases and at J to 5 bases, leaving 9 bases not matched to a gene. The CDR3 is CASSFTGGARTEAFF. CDR3 DNA sequence: TGTGCCAGCAGCTTTACAGGGGGCGCAAGGACTGAAGCTTTCTTT.

Comments on this clone: The same CDR3 arises from other DNA sequences in this sample as well. The V gene is TRBV19, the J gene TRBJ2-7; 9 positions match TRBD1. Germline V lookup: CDR1 LNHDA, CDR2 SQIVND (reference sequence). This CDR3 has 15 residues. V shed 6 bases, J shed 2 bases, and the junction held 8 bases outside the gene matches. The DNA for the CDR3 is TGTGCCAGTAGCACATCCGGGACAGGGACCTACGAGCAGTACTTC. Translated, it gives CASSTSGTGTYEQYF.

This clone was recorded once. The V gene is TRBV3-1 (or the pseudogene TRBV3-2), the J gene TRBJ2-4; perhaps TRBD2 as D (6 bases). The CDR3 totals 14 residues. The V gene's germline CDR1 is LGHDT and CDR2 YNNKEL (reference sequence). Trimming shortened V by 3 bases and J by 5 bases, and 11 bases separated the two germline ends. CDR3 sequence (DNA): TGTGCCAGCAGCCAGGAGACTAGGCAAAACATTCAGTACTTC. It yields the protein CASSQETRQNIQYF.

This clone was recorded once. The rearrangement joins TRBV3-1 (or the pseudogene TRBV3-2) to TRBJ2-7, with no clear D. V was cut by 1 base and J by 0 bases, with 10 bases left in between. Germline assignment: CDR1 LGHDT and CDR2 YNNKEL (reference sequence). This CDR3 is built from 15 residues. DNA for the CDR3: TGTGCCAGCAGCCAAGGTTTTGGCGGCTCCTACGAGCAGTACTTC. Residues: CASSQGFGGSYEQYF.

V is TRBV24-1 and J is TRBJ2-3, with 9 bases lining up with TRBD2. Trimming took 3 bases from V and 3 from J; bases not matched to a gene: 6. The CDR3 runs to 16 residues. Germline V CDR1 and CDR2: KGHDR, SFDVKD. CDR3 sequence: CATSDIGGRETDTQYF. Here the CDR3 DNA reads TGTGCCACCAGTGATATCGGCGGGAGGGAAACAGATACGCAGTATTTT.

In this sample, this clone turned up a few times. The rearrangement uses TRBV24-1 and TRBJ2-7, with D perhaps matching TRBD1 (7 bases). Germline CDR1 is KGHDR and CDR2 is SFDVKD. Trimming cost V 3 bases and J 2 bases, with 16 bases left between them. The CDR3 totals 16 residues. CDR3 amino acids: CATSDPSGGHPYEQYF. CDR3 nucleotide sequence: TGTGCCACCAGTGATCCCTCAGGGGGGCATCCCTACGAGCAGTACTTC.

V and J are TRBV6-2 or TRBV6-3 and TRBJ2-5; D gene ambiguous. Per the germline V gene, CDR1 is MNHEY and CDR2 is SVGEGT. This CDR3 comprises 12 residues. Between the trimmed V and J ends, which lost 3 bases and 3 bases, there was a span of 5 bases. In DNA, the CDR3 is TGTGCCAGCAGTTATCCGGAAGAGACCCAGTACTTC. Protein sequence: CASSYPEETQYF.

The gene calls are TRBV2 and TRBJ1-1; D is possibly TRBD1 (6 bases). Trimming cost V 2 bases and J 10 bases, with 20 bases left between them. In germline, CDR1 is SNHLY, CDR2 FYNNEI. This CDR3 has 15 amino acids. CDR3 nucleotide sequence: TGTGCCAGCAGTGAAAGATTGGGGACAAGAATTGGAGCTTTCTTT. It codes for CASSERLGTRIGAFF.

The genes are TRBV2 and TRBJ1-6; weak D call: TRBD1 (5 bases). The V gene lost 5 bases and the J gene lost 0 bases, with 11 bases spanning the gap. The length of the CDR3 is 16 residues. The V gene's germline CDR1 is SNHLY and CDR2 FYNNEI. The CDR3 coding sequence is TGTGCCAGCAGTTACTACAGGAGCTCCTATAATTCACCCCTCCACTTT. Translated: CASSYYRSSYNSPLHF.